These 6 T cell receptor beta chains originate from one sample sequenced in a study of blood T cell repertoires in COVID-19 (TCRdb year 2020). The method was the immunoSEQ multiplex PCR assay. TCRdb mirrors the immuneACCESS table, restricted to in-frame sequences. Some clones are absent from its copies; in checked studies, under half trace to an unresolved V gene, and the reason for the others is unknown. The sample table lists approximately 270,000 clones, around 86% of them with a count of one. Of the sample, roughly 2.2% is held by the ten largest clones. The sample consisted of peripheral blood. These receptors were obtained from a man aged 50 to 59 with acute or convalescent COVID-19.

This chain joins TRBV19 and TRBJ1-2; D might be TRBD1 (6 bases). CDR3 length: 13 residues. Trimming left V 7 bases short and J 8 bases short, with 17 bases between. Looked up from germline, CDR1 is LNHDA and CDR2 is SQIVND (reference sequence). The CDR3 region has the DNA TGTGCCAGTACCCTGGACAGTTGGGAAGGCTACACCTTC. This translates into CASTLDSWEGYTF.

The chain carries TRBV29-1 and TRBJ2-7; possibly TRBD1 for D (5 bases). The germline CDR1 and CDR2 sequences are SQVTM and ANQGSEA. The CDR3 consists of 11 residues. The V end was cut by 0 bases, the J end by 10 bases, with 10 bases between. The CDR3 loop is CSVEDPQGQYF. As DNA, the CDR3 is TGCAGCGTTGAAGATCCCCAGGGCCAGTACTTC.

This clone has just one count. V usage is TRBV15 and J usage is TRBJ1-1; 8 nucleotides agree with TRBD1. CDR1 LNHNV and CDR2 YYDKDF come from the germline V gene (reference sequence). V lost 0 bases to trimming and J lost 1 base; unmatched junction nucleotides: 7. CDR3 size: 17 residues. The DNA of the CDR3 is TGTGCCACCAGCAGAGATAGCCAGGGGGCGCCGAACACTGAAGCTTTCTTT. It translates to CATSRDSQGAPNTEAFF.

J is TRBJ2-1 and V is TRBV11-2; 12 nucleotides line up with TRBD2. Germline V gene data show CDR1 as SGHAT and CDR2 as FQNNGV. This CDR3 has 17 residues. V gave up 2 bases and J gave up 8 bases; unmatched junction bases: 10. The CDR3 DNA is TGTGCCAGCAGCTTAATAGCCCTAGCGGGGGGGCCGGATGAGCAGTTCTTC. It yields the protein CASSLIALAGGPDEQFF.

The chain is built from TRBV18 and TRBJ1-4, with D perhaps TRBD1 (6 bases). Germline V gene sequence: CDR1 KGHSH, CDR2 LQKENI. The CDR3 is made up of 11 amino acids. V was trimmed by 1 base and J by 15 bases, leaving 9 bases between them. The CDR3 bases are TGTGCCAGCTCACCACAGCAGGGGATGTTTTTT. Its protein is CASSPQQGMFF.

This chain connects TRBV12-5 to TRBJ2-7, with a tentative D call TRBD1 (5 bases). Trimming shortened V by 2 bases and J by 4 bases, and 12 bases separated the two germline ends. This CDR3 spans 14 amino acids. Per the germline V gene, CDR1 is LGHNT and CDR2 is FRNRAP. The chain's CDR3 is CASGLMGPGYEQYF. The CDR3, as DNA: TGTGCTAGTGGTTTGATGGGTCCAGGGTACGAGCAGTACTTC. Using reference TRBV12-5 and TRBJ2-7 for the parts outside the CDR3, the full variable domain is DARVTQTPRHKVTEMGQEVTMRCQPILGHNTVFWYRQTMMQGLELLAYFRNRAPLDDSGMPKDRFSAEMPDATLATLKIQPSEPRDSAVYFCASGLMGPGYEQYFGPGTRLTVT.